The T cell receptor beta chain described here comes from a study of T cells in Graves' hyperthyroidism and ophthalmopathy (dated by TCRdb to between 2019 and 2020). For context, the study as a whole: Peripheral blood was sampled at the time of initial diagnosis, prior to any treatment. The paper describes TCR Vbeta CDR3 sequencing of 140 or so peripheral blood samples, made up of under 50 ophthalmopathy patients, roughly 72 hyperthyroidism patients and 17 progressor patients. Thyroid tissue and blood T-cell repertoires from about six Graves' hyperthyroidism patients were also compared in the study. TCR V-J signatures able to tell the groups apart were searched for in a discovery cohort of 95 to 100 patients, of whom more than 40 had Graves' ophthalmopathy and about 60 had stable Graves' hyperthyroidism. Prospective prediction of ophthalmopathy was tested in an independent validation cohort of 18 to 20 hyperthyroidism patients and 15 to 17 patients who later progressed to ophthalmopathy. After sampling, hyperthyroidism patients received methimazole starting at 30 mg daily, and ophthalmopathy patients received high-dose intravenous methylprednisolone. The 90 to 100 discovery patients were randomly divided into training and test sets at a 7:3 ratio. Beyond this particular receptor, the publication reports: Most expanded thyroid clonotypes (frequency above 0.001) were also detected in blood, suggesting blood repertoires may reflect thyroid immune responses. Ophthalmopathy was separated from stable hyperthyroidism by a 13 V-J signature model, with about 86% sensitivity and approximately 81% specificity obtained in cross-validation and 80%/75% obtained in testing. In validation, progression to ophthalmopathy was predicted by the model with approximately 67% sensitivity and nearly 75% specificity, a median of 6.5 months before onset. No statistical method was used to fix the sample size in advance, and group allocation was not hidden from the investigators.

Ten or more counts support this clonotype. It lacks a known antigen. No base qualities exist here, and no much larger clone lies one base off it. TCR beta CDR3 regions were amplified from RNA transcripts. The first round of RT-PCR for the TCR CDR3 was performed with the HTBI primer set and the Qiagen OneStep RT-PCR kit. Libraries were constructed in a second round of multiplex PCR, after which size selection and purification were performed. The libraries were sequenced on an Illumina HiSeq2000 using paired-end 100 bp reads. Processing in the source paper ran as follows. Raw data were processed with SOAPnuke, discarding reads with adapters, uncalled bases, mean Phred below 15, or no exact constant-primer or identifier match. High-quality paired reads were merged with COPE v1.2.5, and unique nucleotide sequences were defined as clonotypes. Clonotypes were aligned to IMGT TRBV, TRBD and TRBJ reference segments using MiTCR v1.1. The analysis was restricted to V-J combinations with a frequency above 0.0001, which together covered just over 98% of the repertoires. The TCS score was defined as F50 (clonal expansion) divided by E x V (chaos), with BLOSUM62-based TCRdist calculated between CDR3 peptides within each V-J. Welch's t-statistics and random forest reduced around 520 V-J features to about 13, which were used in a naive Bayes classifier (R e1071). TCRdb took the public reads, trimmed them with fastp at Q25, ran MiXCR for clone calling and kept in-frame beta chains. When rows share a CDR3 protein, they turn into one entry using the most common DNA and genes. These V and J calls are TCRdb output, not the study's own analysis. A total of about 500,000 distinct CDR3 sequences appear in this sample, approximately 16% of them only once. 18% of the sample goes to the ten largest clones.

Between the V and J ends, shortened by 3 bases and 6 bases respectively, the junction contains 15 bases. From the germline V gene, CDR1 is SGHRS and CDR2 is YFSETQ. Taken from cysteine to phenylalanine, the CDR3 has 14 residues. CDR3 DNA is the only sequence kept; it has 42 bases, read in frame from the first base. A patient counted as having stable Graves' hyperthyroidism if no progression to ophthalmopathy occurred over 18 months of follow-up. Hyperthyroidism patients were newly diagnosed, had a disease duration of under 2 months, and were aged 18 to 65 years. Any patient with an uncontrolled infection, another autoimmune disease, pregnancy or lactation was excluded. Diagnoses relied on clinical symptoms, serum thyroxine and TRAb, thyroid ultrasound and orbital computed tomography. PBMCs were separated from approximately 9.9 ml of fresh peripheral blood using Ficoll-Paque density gradient centrifugation. Total RNA was extracted with Trizol reagent, and quality was checked on an Agilent 2100 Bioanalyzer.

The sequence is built from TRBV5-1 and TRBJ1-1; TRBD1 might be the D gene, on 6 matching bases. Input material: blood. The TCR was taken from a woman younger than 35 with Graves' hyperthyroidism. In nucleotides, the sequence is TGCGCCAGCAGCTCGCCCAAACAGGGCTCTGAAGCTTTCTTT. It translates as CASSSPKQGSEAFF.